These 5 T cell receptor beta chains share one sample of origin, sequenced in a study of T-cell reconstitution after alpha-beta-depleted transplantation in children. General study points: Newly made T cells mostly supplied T-cell counts and diversity one year after transplant.

These receptors' antigens are unknown. Library preparation (for TCRbeta) was performed with unique molecular identifiers. TCRdb re-derived calls from the PCR reads in MiXCR, one entry per CDR3 protein. The repertoire holds about 290,000 distinct CDR3 sequences, with around 7.3% as singletons. The sample in question was peripheral blood, obtained 360 days after TCRalphabeta/CD19-depleted stem cell transplant. Every receptor here comes from a female patient aged 2-10 years who had a stem cell transplant for Fanconi anemia, so the T cells may come from the graft donor.

This clonotype was seen ten or more times. The chain is built from TRBV5-1 and TRBJ2-7; tentative D call: TRBD2 (6 bases). V lost 4 bases, J lost 3 bases, and 14 bases lay in between. The CDR3 covers 14 residues. Germline V CDR1 and CDR2: SGHRS, YFSETQ. CDR3 nucleotides: TGCGCCAGCAGCGAAGAGCTGGGAGGCTACGAGCAGTACTTC. The encoded protein is CASSEELGGYEQYF.

This clonotype was seen more than once but under ten times. The chain recombines TRBV6-1 with TRBJ1-6; D not resolved. Trimming stripped 5 bases from V and 0 bases from J, with 11 bases between. Germline CDR1 MNHNS, CDR2 SASEGT. This CDR3 has 16 amino acids. CDR3 coding DNA: TGTGCCAGCAGTCCTTACACGAGCTCCTATAATTCACCCCTCCACTTT. Translating it yields CASSPYTSSYNSPLHF.

A few counts support this clonotype. The chain has TRBV7-9 and TRBJ2-1; 9 bases match TRBD1. V shed 3 bases and J 4 bases; nucleotides not matched to a gene: 4. The CDR3 length is 15 residues. The germline V gene has CDR1 SEHNR and CDR2 FQNEAQ (reference sequence). This chain's CDR3 is CASSFGTGPYNEQFF. In nucleotides, the CDR3 is TGTGCCAGCAGCTTCGGGACAGGGCCTTACAATGAGCAGTTCTTC. Combining the CDR3 with reference TRBV7-9 and TRBJ2-1 gives the whole variable domain DTGVSQNPRHKITKRGQNVTFRCDPISEHNRLYWYRQTLGQGPEFLTYFQNEAQLEKSRLLSDRFSAERPKGSFSTLEIQRTEQGDSAMYLCASSFGTGPYNEQFFGPGTRLTVL.

This clonotype was counted at least ten times. The J gene is TRBJ1-6, the V gene TRBV9; D remains ambiguous. The germline gives CDR1 SGDLS, CDR2 YYNGEE. This CDR3 contains 16 residues. The V end lost 2 bases, the J end lost 0 bases, and 9 bases lay between the germline ends. The CDR3 region has the DNA TGTGCCAGCAGCGTTCAGGCGAGCTCCTATAATTCACCCCTCCACTTT. Its translation: CASSVQASSYNSPLHF.

The chain is built from TRBV18 and TRBJ2-3; 8 bases are a match to TRBD2. Germline V CDR1 and CDR2: KGHSH, LQKENI. V gave up 4 bases and J gave up 1 base; unmatched junction bases: 13. The CDR3 contains 18 residues. The DNA for the CDR3 is TGTGCCAGCTCACTGATCGGGGGGGGCCAGGAGCGCACAGATACGCAGTATTTT. This encodes CASSLIGGGQERTDTQYF.